The clone carrying this T cell receptor (beta chain) showed up just a few times. These data are taken from a study of blood T cells in healthy people across ages. This CDR3 has 16 residues. Germline V gene sequence: CDR1 MNHNY, CDR2 SVGAGI (reference sequence). The trim removed 2 bases at V and 4 bases at J, leaving 1 base unmatched. The second PCR ran about 6 to 12 cycles with a sample-barcoded 5' primer and J-beta primers. Each CDR3 protein is one row after TCRdb ran MiXCR on the 5' RACE reads. Among 540,000 or so distinct CDR3 sequences listed, about 26% were seen once. The chain carries TRBV6-6 and TRBJ2-1; 14 bases line up with TRBD2. Sequences were obtained from blood. This TCR derives from a woman aged 70-85 years in good health. This CDR3 is CASSYRTSGGYNEQFF. The CDR3 region has the DNA TGTGCCAGCAGTTACAGGACTAGCGGGGGGTACAATGAGCAGTTCTTC.